This T cell receptor beta chain was captured by sequencing in a study of post-analysis software for immune sequencing data. The sample holds a few counts of this clonotype. Antigen specificity is unknown. TCR beta libraries were prepared from cDNA with unique molecular identifiers. TCRdb independently ran MiXCR on the PCR reads; one entry per CDR3 protein. The table includes hundreds of thousands of distinct CDR3 sequences, over 45% detected once. The CDR3 consists of 15 residues. The V and J ends lost 2 bases and 2 bases respectively, with 11 bases between them. CDR1 SGHRS and CDR2 YFSETQ come from the germline V gene. Whole-study results and caveats: Controls had lower frequencies than patients of 4 or 5 TRBV segments, which included TRBV5-6, TRBV5-1 and TRBV20-1. Co-batched samples clustered tightly together by F measure.

The chain links TRBV5-1 to TRBJ2-1; maybe TRBD1 (6 bases). This clonotype originated in a girl under 10 years old with multiple sclerosis. Source material: blood. This CDR3 reads CASSFRGETYNEQFF. CDR3 sequence (DNA): TGCGCCAGCAGCTTCAGGGGCGAGACCTACAATGAGCAGTTCTTC.